This T cell receptor (beta chain) was documented in a study of blood T cell repertoires in COVID-19. Study overall: Sources were T cells, B-cell-depleted T cells, or PBMCs; the material itself was cDNA or gDNA.

This CDR3 is 14 amino acids long. Trimming left V 0 bases short and J 1 base short, with 4 bases between. Germline V lookup: CDR1 ENHRY, CDR2 SYGVKD. TCRdb keeps only in-frame clones here, not all; method: immunoSEQ multiplex PCR. This table has under 250,000 clones, around 86% appearing once. V usage is TRBV10-3 and J usage is TRBJ1-5; D is unresolved. The sample comprised peripheral blood. This sequence was found in a man between 60 and 75 years old who had recovered from COVID-19. The CDR3, as DNA: TGTGCCATCAGTGAGTCCGTGAGCAATCAGCCCCAGCATTTT. Translation gives CAISESVSNQPQHF.